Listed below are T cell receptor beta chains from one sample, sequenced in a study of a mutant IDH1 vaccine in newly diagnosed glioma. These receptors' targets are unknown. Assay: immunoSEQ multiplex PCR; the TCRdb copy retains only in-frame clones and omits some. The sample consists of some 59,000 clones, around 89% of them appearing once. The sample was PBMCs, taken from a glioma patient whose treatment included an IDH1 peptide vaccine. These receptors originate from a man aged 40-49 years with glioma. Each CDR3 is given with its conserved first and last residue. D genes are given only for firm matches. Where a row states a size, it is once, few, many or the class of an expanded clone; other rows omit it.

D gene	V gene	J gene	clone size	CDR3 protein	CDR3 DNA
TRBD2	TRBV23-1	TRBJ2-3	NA	CASRRRLALTTDTQYF	TGCGCCAGCAGGAGGAGACTAGCGCTAACTACAGATACGCAGTATTTT
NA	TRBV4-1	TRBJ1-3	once	CASSQTSVSSGNTIYF	TGCGCCAGCAGCCAGACGAGCGTGAGCTCTGGAAACACCATATATTTT
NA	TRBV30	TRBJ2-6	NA	CASLNGGPTGANVLTF	TGTGCCAGCCTCAACGGGGGCCCCACGGGGGCCAACGTCCTGACTTTC
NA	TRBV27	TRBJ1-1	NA	CASSRYTSMNTEAFF	TGTGCCAGCAGTCGATATACTTCGATGAACACTGAAGCTTTCTTT
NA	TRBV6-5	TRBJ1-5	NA	CASSDTPNQPQHF	TGTGCCAGCAGCGACACCCCCAATCAGCCCCAGCATTTT
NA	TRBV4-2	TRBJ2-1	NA	CASSLTKNEQFF	TGTGCCAGCAGCCTGACTAAGAATGAGCAGTTCTTC
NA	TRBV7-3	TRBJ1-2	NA	CASSLRGEPGGYTF	TGTGCCAGCAGCTTACGGGGGGAACCGGGTGGCTACACCTTC
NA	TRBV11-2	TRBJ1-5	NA	CASSRGYSNQPQHF	TGTGCCAGCAGTCGGGGATATAGCAATCAGCCCCAGCATTTT
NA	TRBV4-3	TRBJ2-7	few	CASSQDTSPNEQYF	TGCGCCAGCAGCCAAGATACGTCCCCCAACGAGCAGTACTTC
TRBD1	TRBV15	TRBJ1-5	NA	CATSRRNSGTGAQPQHF	TGTGCCACCAGCAGACGTAATTCCGGGACAGGGGCTCAGCCCCAGCATTTT
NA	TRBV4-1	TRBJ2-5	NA	CASSQEGRIQETQYF	TGCGCCAGCAGCCAAGAGGGGCGGATCCAAGAGACCCAGTACTTC
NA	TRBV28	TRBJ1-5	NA	CASAGTQVTNQPQHF	TGTGCCAGCGCGGGGACCCAGGTAACGAATCAGCCCCAGCATTTT
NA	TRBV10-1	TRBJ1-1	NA	CASSVREGGSTEAFF	TGCGCCAGCAGTGTGAGGGAGGGAGGGAGCACTGAAGCTTTCTTT
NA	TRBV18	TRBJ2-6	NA	CASSPSGRQGGAGANVLTF	TGTGCCAGCTCACCAAGCGGAAGACAGGGAGGCGCTGGGGCCAACGTCCTGACTTTC
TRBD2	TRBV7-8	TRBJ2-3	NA	CASSLRTSGNTDTQYF	TGTGCCAGCAGCCTAAGGACTAGCGGGAACACAGATACGCAGTATTTT
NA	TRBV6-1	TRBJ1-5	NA	CASSEYGDPNQPQHF	TGTGCCAGCAGTGAATATGGAGACCCTAATCAGCCCCAGCATTTT
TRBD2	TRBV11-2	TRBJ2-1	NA	CASSSSPGTSNEQFF	TGTGCCAGCAGCTCGAGTCCCGGGACTAGCAATGAGCAGTTCTTC
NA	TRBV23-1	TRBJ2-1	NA	CASSRTVINEQFF	TGCGCCAGCAGTAGGACGGTAATCAATGAGCAGTTCTTC
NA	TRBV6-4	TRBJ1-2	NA	CASSDGVYGYTF	TGTGCCAGCAGTGACGGGGTCTATGGCTACACCTTC
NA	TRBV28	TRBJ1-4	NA	CASSGGVLREKLFF	TGTGCCAGCAGTGGCGGGGTCCTTAGGGAAAAACTGTTTTTT
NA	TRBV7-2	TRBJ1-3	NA	CASSSARARSGNTIYF	TGTGCCAGCAGCTCCGCTCGGGCCCGCTCTGGAAACACCATATATTTT
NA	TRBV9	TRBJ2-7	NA	CASSLRDVSSYEQYF	TGTGCCAGCAGCCTCAGGGACGTTAGCTCCTACGAGCAGTACTTC
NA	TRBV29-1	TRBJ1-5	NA	CSGDMYWDDNQPQHF	TGCAGCGGTGATATGTACTGGGATGATAATCAGCCCCAGCATTTT
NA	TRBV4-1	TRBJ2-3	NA	CASSPTASTDTQYF	TGCGCCAGCAGCCCCACAGCTAGCACAGATACGCAGTATTTT
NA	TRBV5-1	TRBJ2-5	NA	CASSLIPGSSVGTQYF	TGCGCCAGCAGCTTAATCCCCGGGTCCTCGGTCGGGACCCAGTACTTC
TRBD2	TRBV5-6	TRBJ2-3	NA	CASSPGLAGVGGTDTQYF	TGTGCCAGCAGCCCAGGACTAGCGGGAGTGGGCGGCACAGATACGCAGTATTTT
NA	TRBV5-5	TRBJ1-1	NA	CASSLGWGVLPNTEAFF	TGTGCCAGCAGCTTGGGTTGGGGAGTCCTACCGAACACTGAAGCTTTCTTT
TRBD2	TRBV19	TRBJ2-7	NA	CASSIAGGSYEQYF	TGTGCCAGTAGTATAGCGGGGGGCTCCTACGAGCAGTACTTC
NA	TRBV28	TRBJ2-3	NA	CASSLSAFGGRPDTQYF	TGTGCCAGCAGTTTATCGGCCTTTGGGGGGAGGCCAGATACGCAGTATTTT
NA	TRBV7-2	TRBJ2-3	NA	CASSGQAWVADTQYF	TGTGCCAGTTCAGGCCAGGCATGGGTGGCAGATACGCAGTATTTT
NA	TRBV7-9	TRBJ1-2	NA	CASSSNRVANYGYTF	TGTGCCAGCAGCAGCAACAGGGTAGCTAACTATGGCTACACCTTC
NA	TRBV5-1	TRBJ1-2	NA	CASSLGGTSGYTF	TGCGCCAGCAGCTTGGGGGGGACATCTGGCTACACCTTC
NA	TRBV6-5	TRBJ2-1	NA	CASSPQGNEQFF	TGTGCCAGCAGTCCCCAAGGCAATGAGCAGTTCTTC
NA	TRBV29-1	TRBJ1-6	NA	CSVGETAGESPLHF	TGCAGCGTTGGTGAGACGGCTGGGGAGTCACCCCTCCACTTT
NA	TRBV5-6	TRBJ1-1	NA	CASSLFLSLEAFF	TGTGCCAGCAGCTTGTTTTTGAGCCTTGAAGCTTTCTTT
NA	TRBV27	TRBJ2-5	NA	CASSLSWRETQYF	TGTGCCAGCAGTTTATCTTGGCGAGAGACCCAGTACTTC
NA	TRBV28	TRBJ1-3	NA	CASSWGLSPGATQTRSGNTIYF	TGTGCCAGCAGTTGGGGCCTCTCCCCAGGGGCTACCCAGACCCGCTCTGGAAACACCATATATTTT
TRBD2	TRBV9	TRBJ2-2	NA	CASSEGLAVTGELFF	TGTGCCAGCAGCGAGGGACTAGCGGTTACCGGGGAGCTGTTTTTT
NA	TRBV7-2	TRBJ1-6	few	CASSSFPGLLHRPPLHF	TGTGCCAGCAGCTCATTCCCGGGACTCCTACACCGACCACCCCTCCACTTT
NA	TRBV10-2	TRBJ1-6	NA	CASSGACSSYNSPLHF	TGCGCCAGCAGTGGAGCCTGTAGCTCCTATAATTCACCCCTCCACTTT
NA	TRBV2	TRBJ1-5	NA	CASSENSPYQPQHF	TGTGCCAGCAGTGAGAACAGCCCGTATCAGCCCCAGCATTTT
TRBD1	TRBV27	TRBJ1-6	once	CASSLRQGAPSPLHF	TGTGCCAGCAGTTTACGACAGGGGGCGCCTTCACCCCTCCACTTT
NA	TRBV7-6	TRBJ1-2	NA	CASSLGSSNYGYTF	TGTGCCAGCAGCTTAGGGTCATCTAACTATGGCTACACCTTC
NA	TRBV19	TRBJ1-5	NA	CASCGRNQPQHF	TGTGCCAGTTGCGGACGAAATCAGCCCCAGCATTTT
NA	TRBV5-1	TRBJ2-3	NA	CASSPSTADTQYF	TGCGCCAGCAGCCCTAGCACGGCAGATACGCAGTATTTT
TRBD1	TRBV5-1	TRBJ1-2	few	CASSLRTGYGYTF	TGCGCCAGCAGCTTGAGGACAGGATATGGCTACACCTTC